The 10 T cell receptor beta chains listed next were all sequenced from one sample in a study of T cell responses to AZD1222 COVID-19 vaccine. Method: immunoSEQ multiplex PCR; TCRdb's copy keeps in-frame clones and lacks some. The sample consists of more than 60,000 clones, 75% to 85% of them appearing once. Here the sequenced sample was peripheral blood, taken on day 0 of AZD1222 vaccination. The receptor source for this set is an adult in good health.

The CDR3 region is CASSLQPSSSEAFF. CDR3 coding DNA: TGTGCCAGCAGTCTCCAGCCTTCATCTTCTGAAGCTTTCTTT. The V and J genes are TRBV5-6 and TRBJ1-1; D ambiguous. This CDR3 has 14 residues. Germline V gives CDR1 SGHDT, CDR2 YYEEEE. The ends were cut back, 5 bases at V and 6 bases at J, with 17 bases in the middle.

The chain uses TRBV19 and TRBJ1-5, with D perhaps TRBD1 (5 bases). With 9 bases removed from V and 9 bases from J, the gap between germline ends came to 21 bases. The CDR3 runs to 14 residues. CDR1 and CDR2 (germline): LNHDA, SQIVND (reference sequence). The CDR3 DNA reads as TGTGCCAGCACCTTTCGACAGAGACCTTCGCCCCAGCATTTT. Translating gives CASTFRQRPSPQHF.

The V and J genes are TRBV5-6 and TRBJ2-1; TRBD2 might be the D (6 bases). This CDR3 is 16 amino acids long. Per germline, CDR1 SGHDT and CDR2 YYEEEE. V lost 7 bases, J lost 0 bases, and 17 bases lay in between. CDR3 sequence reads: CASATRGLFSYNEQFF. The CDR3 DNA reads TGTGCCAGCGCCACTCGGGGACTCTTCTCCTACAATGAGCAGTTCTTC.

V and J are TRBV28 and TRBJ1-5, with TRBD1 matching over 8 bases. With 6 bases clipped from V and 6 bases from J, the junction kept 7 bases outside the gene matches. The CDR3 spans 14 residues. Germline V gene lookup returns CDR1 MDHEN and CDR2 SYDVKM. The CDR3 protein is CASSPDRGSQPQHF. In DNA, the CDR3 is TGTGCCAGCAGCCCTGACAGGGGCAGTCAGCCCCAGCATTTT.

The chain combines TRBV5-1 with TRBJ1-1, with TRBD1 matching 7 bases. Germline-derived CDR1 and CDR2 are SGHRS and YFSETQ. V lost 0 bases and J lost 2; bases outside the gene matches: 10. The CDR3 is 17 amino acids. The CDR3 nucleotides are TGCGCCAGCAGCTTGGCCACAGGGGCAATCATAAACACTGAAGCTTTCTTT. It is translated as CASSLATGAIINTEAFF.

The rearrangement uses TRBV5-1 and TRBJ1-1; D remains unclear. The CDR3 is made up of 14 amino acids. CDR1 SGHRS and CDR2 YFSETQ come from the germline V gene. V was pared by 0 bases and J by 2 bases, with 8 bases between. The CDR3 DNA is TGCGCCAGCAGCTTGGGGGTGCCAAACACTGAAGCTTTCTTT. Its translation: CASSLGVPNTEAFF.

The chain has TRBV7-2 and TRBJ2-7, with D perhaps being TRBD1 or TRBD2 (5 bases each). This CDR3 is built from 13 residues. Trimming removed 7 bases at V and 4 bases at J, with 14 bases between. In germline, CDR1 is SGHTA, CDR2 FQGNSA. The CDR3 sequence is CASTISWGYEQYF. The CDR3 nucleotides read TGTGCCAGCACCATCAGTTGGGGGTACGAGCAGTACTTC.

V and J are TRBV2 and TRBJ1-2, with D uncertain. Trimming cost V 3 bases and J 4 bases, with 3 bases left between them. Germline lookup yields CDR1 SNHLY and CDR2 FYNNEI. The CDR3 covers 11 residues. The DNA of the CDR3 is TGTGCCAGCAGTGAGCCCTATGGCTACACCTTC. Translated, it gives CASSEPYGYTF.

The DNA for the CDR3 is TGCAGCGTTGATACAAGGAGTAGCATGGGAGCTTTCTTT. The encoded protein is CSVDTRSSMGAFF. The rearrangement uses TRBV29-1 and TRBJ1-1; the D is unclear. The V gene lost 3 bases and the J gene lost 10 bases, with 18 bases spanning the gap. There are 13 residues in the CDR3. CDR1 and CDR2 from the germline V gene are SQVTM and ANQGSEA. The entire variable domain, with the rest obtained from reference TRBV29-1 and TRBJ1-1, is as follows: SAVISQKPSRDICQRGTSLTIQCQVDSQVTMMFWYRQQPGQSLTLIATANQGSEATYESGFVIDKFPISRPNLTFSTLTVSNMSPEDSSIYLCSVDTRSSMGAFFGQGTRLTVV.

This clone has a single count. In DNA, the CDR3 is TGTGCCACCTCACAGGGATGGAGGACTGAAGCTTTCTTT. It encodes CATSQGWRTEAFF. This chain uses TRBV7-9 with TRBJ1-1; perhaps TRBD1 as D (6 bases). V gave up 10 bases and J gave up 5 bases, with 17 bases separating them. This CDR3 is 13 amino acids long. Germline V gene lookup returns CDR1 SEHNR and CDR2 FQNEAQ (reference sequence).